This T cell receptor (beta chain) comes out of a study of shared clonotypes between healthy human individuals (dated by TCRdb to the early 2020s). As for the study more broadly: The cohort comprised two women and three men aged 18 to 49 years. To increase sequencing depth and limit assay-specific biases, different laboratories used diverse techniques to prepare libraries and sequence TCR repertoires. Per donor, three plates each were used for CD4 naive and CD4 memory, two for CD8 naive, and one for CD8 memory. Per donor, leukapheresis produced somewhere between about 0.9 and 9 billion PBMCs. The study deeply sequenced blood TCR repertoires of about 5 healthy adults to estimate repertoire size and the extent of clonotype sharing between individuals. Beyond this particular receptor, the publication reports: Incomplete sequencing was indicated by rarefaction of sorted-subset datasets, despite the large sequencing depth. Sampling was restricted to blood, and TCR repertoires in tissues likely differ from the TCR repertoires found in blood. The genetic and exposure-history diversity represented was limited by the small number of donors. Clonotypes shared by all four sorted-subset donors showed higher generation probabilities than non-shared clonotypes. Across four donors, approximately 5% of naive CD4, more than 3% of naive CD8, 2.3% of memory CD4, and under 0.45% of memory CD8 clonotypes were shared. Larger estimated clonotype richness was generally found for naive subsets than for memory subsets. Pairwise subsampling indicated that sequencing depth was expected to affect the degree of clonotype sharing among donors.

A note on this clone: Its cognate antigen has yet to be identified. No base qualities exist here, and no much larger clone lies one base off it.

The trim is 4 bases for V and 1 base for J, with a gap of 23 bases between the germline ends. Including cysteine and phenylalanine, the CDR3 has 18 amino acids. Of all the DNA, just the CDR3 is kept, 54 bases in frame from base 1. The germline V gene specifies SGHRS as CDR1 and YFSETQ as CDR2. TCR CDR3 regions were amplified from genomic DNA by multiplex PCR using the deep immunoSEQ assay. Extracted genomic DNA from each cell subset was distributed evenly across all wells of several immunoSEQ 96-well plates, and each plate was treated as a replicate. For sorted subsets, each replicate PCR was loaded with 200 to 250 ng genomic DNA, equivalent to approximately 27,000 T cell genomes. Purified libraries were quantified with a Qubit 3.0 fluorometer, sized on a Bioanalyzer 2100, and re-quantified with the KAPA Library Quantification kit. Each immunoSEQ 96-well plate was sequenced on its own single-read 150-cycle Illumina NextSeq 550 flow cell. The source study handled its data this way. Because only junctional sequences without quality scores were contained in the immunoSEQ output, filtering matching that applied to full-length reads could not be performed. To assign V/J genes and CDR3, sequences were annotated using PyIR, a Python wrapper for IgBLAST v1.9, with IMGT germline references. Reads with weak V/J assignments (E-value above 1e-6), missing CDR3, stop codons, out-of-frame junctions, or ambiguous translated residues were removed. V3J clonotypes were defined as sequences sharing an identical inferred V gene, J gene, and CDR3 amino acid sequence. Percentage overlap between repertoires was calculated by dividing the number of shared unique clonotypes by the size of the smaller repertoire. RTK rarefaction, the Chao1 estimator, and Recon v2.1 estimates of unobserved clonotypes were used to assess repertoire richness. Generation probabilities were computed with OLGA for all TCRbeta clonotypes obtained by the gDNA method from several donors. The table was pulled from immuneACCESS by TCRdb, which kept in-frame rearrangements only. Such tables lose some clones; where checked, under half of the loss comes from unresolved V genes, and the rest has no known cause. That table furnishes V, J and clone size, whereas the DNA furnished D and trimming. The table for this sample lists about 2 million clones; 90% to 95% of them were counted only once. Roughly 0.13% of the sample is held by the ten biggest clonotypes.

The donors were healthy, HIV-negative adults who had no recently reported acute infections or vaccinations. Every donor was a Caucasian adult residing in Nashville, Tennessee, USA. CD4+ T cells were enriched by magnetic negative selection; naive cells were then positively selected on CD45RA, and the negative fraction formed the memory subset. Blood was obtained by leukapheresis, after which PBMCs were separated by Ficoll-Histopaque density gradient centrifugation and cryopreserved in liquid nitrogen vapor phase. Purity and quantity of every magnetically sorted T cell population were checked by analytical flow cytometry. Each sorted fraction had its genomic DNA isolated and then quantified by UV absorbance on a Nanodrop 2000c.

Rearrangement joined TRBV5-1 to TRBJ1-1; TRBD1 is possibly the D segment (6 matching bases). The receptor comes from a man between 18 and 35 years old in good health. The sequenced sample was naive CD4+ T cells sorted from blood. What this sample's cell subset or site label stands for: CD45RA+ positively selected. The DNA sequence is TGCGCCAGCAGCGCAAAACCATTTCCGACAGGTTCGAACACTGAAGCTTTCTTT. This yields the protein CASSAKPFPTGSNTEAFF.